The rows below give T cell receptor beta chains drawn from one sample of a study of CD8+CD57+ T cells in acquired aplastic anemia. TCRdb passed the reads through MiXCR, listing each CDR3 protein once. The profile covers some 280,000 distinct CDR3 sequences, with 45% to 70% appearing a single time and around 8% taken by the ten largest. Sequenced: sorted CD4+, CD8+, or CD8+CD57+ T cells (not recorded which) from PBMCs. Receptor source: a human donor with severe aplastic anemia or a healthy control (not recorded which). CDR3s include the opening cysteine and the closing phenylalanine or tryptophan. Fields, in order: D gene, J gene, V gene, clone size, CDR3 protein, CDR3 DNA. A D gene is named only where the DNA matches it firmly. The size of a clone is reported for some rows only, either as once, few or many, or as a class for expanded clones.

D: TRBD1; J: TRBJ2-3; V: TRBV6-1; size: many; CDR3: CASSRDRGVDTQYF; DNA: TGTGCCAGCAGTCGTGACAGGGGGGTGGATACGCAGTATTTT
D: TRBD1; J: TRBJ1-1; V: TRBV29-1; size: NA; CDR3: CSGDQTGGTEDFF; DNA: TGCAGCGGAGACCAGACAGGGGGAACTGAAGATTTCTTT
D: TRBD2; J: TRBJ2-2; V: TRBV11-2; size: many; CDR3: CASRSARRGGITGELFF; DNA: TGTGCCAGCAGATCGGCCCGACGGGGGGGCATCACCGGGGAGCTGTTTTTT
D: NA; J: TRBJ1-1; V: TRBV7-3; size: many; CDR3: CASSLSPAGDYLILNTEAFF; DNA: TGTGCCAGCAGCTTATCCCCAGCAGGGGATTACCTGATTTTGAACACTGAAGCTTTCTTT
D: NA; J: TRBJ2-3; V: TRBV20-1; size: NA; CDR3: CSARPVLDEQYF; DNA: TGCAGTGCTAGACCCGTTCTGGATGAGCAGTATTTT
D: NA; J: TRBJ2-3; V: TRBV25-1; size: NA; CDR3: CASSDPRTPGGTDTQYF; DNA: TGTGCCAGCAGTGATCCCCGTACACCGGGGGGCACAGATACGCAGTATTTT
D: TRBD1; J: TRBJ1-2; V: TRBV5-1; size: NA; CDR3: CASSLAGQGRGNTF; DNA: TGCGCCAGCAGCTTGGCTGGACAGGGTCGTGGAAACACCTTC
D: TRBD1; J: TRBJ2-7; V: TRBV7-9; size: once; CDR3: CASSQGARGEQYF; DNA: TGTGCCAGCAGCCAGGGGGCGCGGGGAGAGCAGTACTTC
D: NA; J: TRBJ2-3; V: TRBV9; size: NA; CDR3: CASSVVDSLGTDTQYF; DNA: TGTGCCAGCAGCGTAGTGGATAGTTTGGGCACAGATACGCAGTATTTT
D: TRBD1; J: TRBJ2-7; V: TRBV2; size: NA; CDR3: CASSERTGTYEQYF; DNA: TGTGCCAGCAGTGAACGGACAGGAACCTACGAGCAGTACTTC
D: NA; J: TRBJ1-2; V: TRBV5-6; size: NA; CDR3: CASSLVAGTNYGYTF; DNA: TGCGCCAGCAGCTTGGTGGCAGGAACTAACTATGGCTACACCTTC
D: TRBD1; J: TRBJ2-2; V: TRBV7-3; size: many; CDR3: CASSPGTGDTGELFF; DNA: TGTGCCAGCAGCCCCGGGACAGGGGATACCGGGGAGCTGTTTTTT
D: NA; J: TRBJ2-3; V: TRBV7-3; size: NA; CDR3: CASSLQTGTGGTDTQYF; DNA: TGTGCCAGCAGCCTCCAAACAGGCACGGGGGGCACAGATACGCAGTATTTT
D: NA; J: TRBJ2-7; V: TRBV7-6; size: NA; CDR3: CASSLARAYEQYF; DNA: TGTGCCAGCAGCTTAGCTCGCGCCTACGAGCAGTACTTC
D: TRBD2; J: TRBJ2-3; V: TRBV7-7; size: NA; CDR3: CASSLAGGSDAQYF; DNA: TGTGCTAGCAGTCTAGCGGGGGGTTCAGATGCGCAGTATTTT
D: NA; J: TRBJ2-2; V: TRBV7-9; size: NA; CDR3: CASLPPDATNTGELFF; DNA: TGTGCCAGCTTACCCCCCGACGCAACGAACACCGGGGAGCTGTTTTTT
D: TRBD1; J: TRBJ1-1; V: TRBV7-9; size: NA; CDR3: CASSPSAGQESFF; DNA: TGTGCCAGCAGCCCATCCGCAGGACAGGAATCTTTCTTT
D: NA; J: TRBJ1-1; V: TRBV10-3; size: NA; CDR3: CAISDRVTEAFF; DNA: TGTGCCATCAGTGACAGGGTTACTGAAGCTTTCTTT
D: TRBD1; J: TRBJ1-2; V: TRBV12-3/TRBV12-4; size: NA; CDR3: CASSWAGGPIYGYTF; DNA: TGTGCCAGCAGTTGGGCAGGGGGACCGATCTATGGCTACACCTTC
D: NA; J: TRBJ1-1; V: TRBV20-1; size: NA; CDR3: CSAEDTGRNTEAFF; DNA: TGCAGTGCGGAAGATACAGGGCGGAACACTGAAGCTTTCTTT
D: NA; J: TRBJ1-2; V: TRBV5-4; size: NA; CDR3: CASSLELGVYGYTF; DNA: TGTGCCAGCAGCTTGGAGTTGGGAGTCTATGGCTACACCTTC
D: TRBD1; J: TRBJ1-6; V: TRBV7-8; size: NA; CDR3: CASSKTGGYNSPLHF; DNA: TGTGCCAGTAGTAAGACAGGGGGCTATAATTCACCCCTCCACTTT